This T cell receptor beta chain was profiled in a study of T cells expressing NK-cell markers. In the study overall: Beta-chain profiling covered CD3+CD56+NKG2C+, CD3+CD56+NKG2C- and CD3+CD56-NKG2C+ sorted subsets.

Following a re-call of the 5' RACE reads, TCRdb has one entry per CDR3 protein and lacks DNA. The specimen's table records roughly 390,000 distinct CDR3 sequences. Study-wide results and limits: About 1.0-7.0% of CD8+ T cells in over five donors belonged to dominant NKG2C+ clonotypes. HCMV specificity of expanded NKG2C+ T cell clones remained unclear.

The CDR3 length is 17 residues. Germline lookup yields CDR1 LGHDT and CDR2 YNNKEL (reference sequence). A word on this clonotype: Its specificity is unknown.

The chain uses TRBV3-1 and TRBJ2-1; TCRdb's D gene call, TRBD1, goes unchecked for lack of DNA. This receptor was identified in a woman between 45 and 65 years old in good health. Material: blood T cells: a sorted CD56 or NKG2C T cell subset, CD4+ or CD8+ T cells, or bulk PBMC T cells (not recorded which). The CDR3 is CASWGQGARRGYNEQFF.